This T cell receptor beta chain is drawn from a study of blood T cell repertoires in COVID-19. As for the study in general: PBMCs, B-cell-depleted T cells, or T cells provided the cDNA or gDNA that made up the material.

Trimming cost V 2 bases and J 5 bases, with 7 bases left between them. Germline assignment: CDR1 SGHTA and CDR2 FQGTGA. There are 14 residues in the CDR3. Authors' processing steps: Amplification of reference gene primers was used by the study to estimate nucleated cell counts. The data were produced by immunoSEQ multiplex PCR, yet TCRdb's version contains in-frame clones alone and is incomplete. V and J calls plus clone size are reproduced from that table; the DNA served to infer D and trimming. The sample includes about 250,000 clones, about 83% of them seen just once. V gene TRBV7-3 combines with J gene TRBJ1-6, with unresolved D. The sample taken for sequencing was peripheral blood. The clonotype was recovered from a man older than 75 with acute or convalescent COVID-19. Here the CDR3 DNA reads TGTGCCAGCAGCTTATGGCCAAATAATTCACCCCTCCACTTT. Its protein product is CASSLWPNNSPLHF.